Listed here are 21 T cell receptor beta chains from one sample, sequenced in a study of T-cell memory formation after mild COVID-19. TCRdb re-analysed the 5' RACE reads in MiXCR, keeping a single row per CDR3 protein. The sample contains 120,000 to 150,000 distinct CDR3 sequences, approximately 6% of which appear only once. The sample was PBMCs or a T cell subset sorted from them (not recorded which). All receptors derive from an adult woman who had mild COVID-19 (a few samples of this study predate the infection). Cell type and time point are not known.

This clonotype was seen many times. The rearrangement uses TRBV6-5 and TRBJ1-1; 8 nucleotides align to TRBD1. Germline CDR1 and CDR2: MNHEY and SVGAGI. The CDR3 is made up of 15 amino acids. With V trimmed by 5 bases and J by 1 base, 6 bases remained unmatched. This CDR3 is CASSNPGTGNTEAFF. The CDR3 bases are TGTGCCAGCAGTAACCCCGGGACAGGGAACACTGAAGCTTTCTTT.

There are a few counts of this clonotype. The chain employs TRBV7-9 and TRBJ1-1; possibly TRBD1 for D (6 bases). The CDR3 has 13 amino acids. Germline V CDR1 and CDR2: SEHNR, FQNEAQ (reference sequence). The V gene lost 1 base and the J gene lost 4 bases, with 7 bases spanning the gap. The CDR3 coding sequence is TGTGCCAGCAGCTTAGAAGGGGGCACTGAAGCTTTCTTT. Its translation: CASSLEGGTEAFF.

The chain couples TRBV24-1 to TRBJ1-4; TRBD1 matches 9 bases. This CDR3 is 15 amino acids long. Germline V lookup: CDR1 KGHDR, CDR2 SFDVKD. The V and J ends lost 4 bases and 5 bases, in that order; junction bases with no gene match: 4. The CDR3 spells CATSDSGTGNEKLFF. In nucleotides, the CDR3 is TGTGCCACCAGTGACTCCGGGACAGGGAATGAAAAACTGTTTTTT.

This clonotype was seen ten or more times. The chain recombines TRBV9 with TRBJ1-3; tentative D call: TRBD1 (5 bases). V was trimmed by 6 bases and J by 0 bases, leaving 13 bases between them. This CDR3 contains 15 residues. The germline gives CDR1 SGDLS, CDR2 YYNGEE. In nucleotides, the CDR3 is TGTGCCAGCAACGCTGGGGACGACTCTGGAAACACCATATATTTT. Translating it yields CASNAGDDSGNTIYF.

This chain links TRBV3-1 with TRBJ1-1; D not certain. CDR3 size: 14 residues. Trimming shortened V by 4 bases and J by 1 base, and 10 bases separated the two germline ends. Germline-derived CDR1 and CDR2 are LGHDT and YNNKEL (reference sequence). The CDR3 reads CASSPYQENTEAFF. In nucleotides, the CDR3 is TGTGCCAGCAGCCCGTACCAAGAGAACACTGAAGCTTTCTTT.

This clonotype was recorded at least ten times. This chain uses TRBV5-1 with TRBJ2-7, with D maybe TRBD2 (5 bases). The CDR3 contains 15 residues. The germline gives CDR1 SGHRS, CDR2 YFSETQ. V shed 0 bases and J shed 3 bases, with 13 bases lying between them. The CDR3 protein is CASSLVSDYRYEQYF. DNA for the CDR3: TGCGCCAGCAGCTTGGTAAGCGACTACCGCTACGAGCAGTACTTC. Together with reference TRBV5-1 and TRBJ2-7, the CDR3 gives the full variable domain: KAGVTQTPRYLIKTRGQQVTLSCSPISGHRSVSWYQQTPGQGLQFLFEYFSETQRNKGNFPGRFSGRQFSNSRSEMNVSTLELGDSALYLCASSLVSDYRYEQYFGPGTRLTVT.

This clonotype has at least ten counts. CDR3 coding DNA: TGTGCCAGCAGCCAGAAATCCGGGACAGGGGGGGACAATGAGCAGTTCTTC. Its protein product is CASSQKSGTGGDNEQFF. The chain couples TRBV3-1 to TRBJ2-1, with 11 bases that match TRBD1. CDR3 size: 17 residues. V shed 3 bases and J 5 bases; nucleotides not matched to a gene: 9. Germline assignment: CDR1 LGHDT and CDR2 YNNKEL (reference sequence).

In its sample, this clonotype was seen many times. The genes are TRBV5-1 and TRBJ2-2; D is perhaps TRBD1 (5 bases). This CDR3 spans 16 amino acids. Germline CDR1 and CDR2: SGHRS and YFSETQ. Trimming stripped 1 base from V and 0 bases from J, with 10 bases between. DNA of the CDR3: TGCGCCAGCAGCTTGAGTCAGGGTACGAACACCGGGGAGCTGTTTTTT. Its translation is CASSLSQGTNTGELFF.

This clonotype was seen many times. A junction end diverges from the germline sequence, so it may reflect a read error. This sequence joins TRBV19 and TRBJ1-2, with TRBD1 as a possible D gene (6 bases). CDR1 and CDR2 (germline): LNHDA, SQIVND (reference sequence). The CDR3 has 12 amino acids. The CDR3 protein is CASSIIEGGAQF. In DNA, the CDR3 is TGTGCCAGTAGTATAATTGAAGGGGGTGCCCAATTC.

The sample holds a few counts of this clonotype. As DNA, the CDR3 is TGTGCCATCGAAGCCGGGACTAGCGGGAGGGCCTACAATGAGCAGTTCTTC. Its translation is CAIEAGTSGRAYNEQFF. This chain uses TRBV10-3 with TRBJ2-1; 16 nucleotides align to TRBD2. CDR3 length equals 17 residues. CDR1 and CDR2 (germline): ENHRY, SYGVKD. V lost 8 bases to trimming and J lost 2 bases; unmatched junction nucleotides: 6.

The chain carries TRBV12-3 or TRBV12-4 and TRBJ2-3, with 9 bases fitting TRBD2. The CDR3 has 15 residues. J lost 7 bases, V lost 6 bases, and 11 bases had no gene match. The CDR3 coding sequence is TGTGCCAGCAGCCCCCCCGCGGGGGGGGACCATACGCAGTATTTT. It specifies CASSPPAGGDHTQYF.

This clonotype came up many times. This chain links TRBV7-2 with TRBJ2-5; 13 bases fit TRBD2. Germline values: CDR1 SGHTA, CDR2 FQGNSA. V shed 4 bases and J 2 bases; nucleotides not matched to a gene: 7. This CDR3 has 17 amino acids. CDR3 coding DNA: TGTGCCAGCAGCTGGGGGGGACTAGCGGGAATACAAGAGACCCAGTACTTC. It yields the protein CASSWGGLAGIQETQYF.

The chain couples TRBV20-1 to TRBJ2-7, with D possibly TRBD2 on 6 matching bases. The V gene lost 0 bases and the J gene lost 3 bases, with 15 bases spanning the gap. Germline V gene data show CDR1 as DFQATT and CDR2 as SNEGSKA (reference sequence). The CDR3 has 15 residues. CDR3 residues: CSARDGGGRDYEQYF. CDR3 nucleotides: TGCAGTGCTAGAGATGGGGGAGGCCGGGACTACGAGCAGTACTTC.

This clonotype appeared a few times. This sequence joins TRBV20-1 and TRBJ1-2, with TRBD1 matching 11 bases. The CDR3 runs to 15 residues. V was clipped by 1 base and J by 5 bases; unmatched bases: 6. Germline CDR1 and CDR2: DFQATT and SNEGSKA (reference sequence). The DNA for the CDR3 is TGCAGTGCTAGAGGGGGACAGGGGGACCTGTATGGCTACACCTTC. Translated: CSARGGQGDLYGYTF.

This clonotype occurred a few times. The chain carries TRBV5-1 and TRBJ2-7; TRBD2 matches 10 bases. The CDR3 is 15 amino acids. The germline V gene encodes CDR1 SGHRS and CDR2 YFSETQ. V gave up 0 bases and J gave up 7 bases; unmatched junction bases: 7. CDR3 bases: TGCGCCAGCAGCTTGGCCGTAGCGGGAGGAGTTGAGCAGTACTTC. This encodes CASSLAVAGGVEQYF.

The CDR3 spells CSVGGGLASGRTDTQYF. CDR3 DNA sequence: TGCAGCGTCGGGGGGGGGCTCGCTAGCGGGAGAACTGATACGCAGTATTTT. The rearrangement links TRBV29-1 to TRBJ2-3, with TRBD2 identical over 10 bases. In germline, CDR1 is SQVTM, CDR2 ANQGSEA. This CDR3 comprises 17 residues. V was clipped by 6 bases and J by 6 bases; unmatched bases: 18.

This clonotype occurred a few times. At one end the junction does not follow the germline gene, possibly because of a read error. This chain uses TRBV24-1 with TRBJ2-1; 9 bases align to TRBD2. Germline V CDR1 and CDR2: KGHDR, SFDVKD. This CDR3 has 15 amino acids. The CDR3 nucleotides are TGTGCCACCAGTGTAGGGGGCGGGGGGGTAGGTGAGCAGATCTTC. Amino acids: CATSVGGGGVGEQIF.

This clonotype was recorded at least ten times. The chain combines TRBV5-1 with TRBJ1-1, with D maybe TRBD1 (5 bases). The CDR3 extends over 13 amino acids. CDR1 and CDR2 (germline): SGHRS, YFSETQ. The germline V and J ends were trimmed by 2 bases and 6 bases, with 11 bases remaining between them. The CDR3 is CASSFQGNPEAFF. The DNA for the CDR3 is TGCGCCAGCAGCTTCCAGGGAAATCCTGAAGCTTTCTTT.

This rearrangement joins TRBV18 to TRBJ1-4, with D hard to call. CDR1 is KGHSH, CDR2 LQKENI, per germline. The CDR3 is 14 residues long. V lost 2 bases and J lost 5, with 9 bases in between. CDR3 sequence (DNA): TGTGCCAGCTCACCATCGGGCGCCAATGAAAAACTGTTTTTT. This encodes CASSPSGANEKLFF.

This clonotype was picked up many times. The rearrangement uses TRBV7-3 and TRBJ2-5; a weak D match, TRBD2 (6 bases). The V end lost 2 bases, the J end lost 5 bases, and 12 bases lay between the germline ends. This CDR3 is built from 14 residues. The V gene's germline CDR1 is SGHTA and CDR2 FQGTGA. The CDR3 sequence: CASSLAGTRETQYF. CDR3 DNA: TGTGCCAGCAGCTTAGCCGGGACTCGGGAGACCCAGTACTTC.

The sample holds a few counts of this clonotype. This chain connects TRBV12-3 or TRBV12-4 to TRBJ1-1; TRBD1 matches at 8 bases. The CDR3 length is 14 residues. Unmatched junction bases numbered 8, after V lost 6 bases and J lost 5 bases. CDR3 sequence (DNA): TGTGCCAGCAGCCTACAGGGGGGTTGGACTGAAGCTTTCTTT. This sequence encodes CASSLQGGWTEAFF.